These T cell receptor beta chains were read from a single sample in a study of blood T cell repertoires in COVID-19. The assay was immunoSEQ multiplex PCR, and TCRdb's table has in-frame clones only and misses some. The sample holds about 480,000 clones, approximately 91% seen once. The sequenced sample was PBMCs or T cells enriched from blood (not recorded which). The receptors were sampled from a woman aged 60-75 years who had recovered from COVID-19. Each CDR3 is given with its conserved first and last residue. Fields, in order: CDR3 DNA, CDR3 protein, clone size, J gene, V gene, D gene. D genes are given only for firm matches. Expanded clones are given a class, and other clones once, few, many or no size at all.

cdr3_nt: TGTGCCAGCAGTCCGCGACATCCGAGCTCCTATAATTCACCCCTCCACTTT
cdr3_aa: CASSPRHPSSYNSPLHF
clone_size: .
j_call: TRBJ1-6
v_call: TRBV6-6
d_call: .

cdr3_nt: TGCGCCAGCAGCCAAGAAATAGTGGGGCCCTACTCAGATACGCAGTATTTT
cdr3_aa: CASSQEIVGPYSDTQYF
clone_size: once
j_call: TRBJ2-3
v_call: TRBV4-1
d_call: .

cdr3_nt: TGTGCCAGCAGTCAAAGCATGAGGCAGCCCCAGCATTTT
cdr3_aa: CASSQSMRQPQHF
clone_size: .
j_call: TRBJ1-5
v_call: TRBV12-3/TRBV12-4
d_call: .

cdr3_nt: TGCGCCAGCAGCTCCCTGGGGGGACAGGTGAACACTGAAGCTTTCTTT
cdr3_aa: CASSSLGGQVNTEAFF
clone_size: once
j_call: TRBJ1-1
v_call: TRBV5-1
d_call: TRBD1

cdr3_nt: TGTGCCAGCAGTAGCTCAGGGGAGACTGAAGCTTTCTTT
cdr3_aa: CASSSSGETEAFF
clone_size: .
j_call: TRBJ1-1
v_call: TRBV6-5
d_call: .

cdr3_nt: TGTGCCAGCAGCAACGACCAGGGGCAAGGTGAAGCTTTCTTT
cdr3_aa: CASSNDQGQGEAFF
clone_size: .
j_call: TRBJ1-1
v_call: TRBV3-1/TRBV3-2
d_call: .

cdr3_nt: TGCAGCGTTGTCGGTCCCGGGGATACGCAGTATTTT
cdr3_aa: CSVVGPGDTQYF
clone_size: once
j_call: TRBJ2-3
v_call: TRBV29-1
d_call: .

cdr3_nt: TGTGCCAGCAGCTTGGGCCAGGTTCCTTCCAATGAGCAGTTCTTC
cdr3_aa: CASSLGQVPSNEQFF
clone_size: .
j_call: TRBJ2-1
v_call: TRBV5-4
d_call: .

cdr3_nt: TGTGCTAGTGGTTTGGGGACAGCAAATCAGCCCCAGCATTTT
cdr3_aa: CASGLGTANQPQHF
clone_size: .
j_call: TRBJ1-5
v_call: TRBV12-5
d_call: .

cdr3_nt: TGTGCCACCAGTGATTTACAGGGTCAGCCCCAGCATTTT
cdr3_aa: CATSDLQGQPQHF
clone_size: .
j_call: TRBJ1-5
v_call: TRBV24-1
d_call: .

cdr3_nt: TGTGCCACCAGTGATGCAGGGGAGACCCAGTACTTC
cdr3_aa: CATSDAGETQYF
clone_size: .
j_call: TRBJ2-5
v_call: TRBV24-1
d_call: .

cdr3_nt: TGCGCCAGCAGCTTCACCGGACAGGCGTACAATGAGCAGTTCTTC
cdr3_aa: CASSFTGQAYNEQFF
clone_size: .
j_call: TRBJ2-1
v_call: TRBV5-1
d_call: TRBD1

cdr3_nt: TGTGCCAGCAGAGTACAGGGTAACTATGGCTACACCTTC
cdr3_aa: CASRVQGNYGYTF
clone_size: .
j_call: TRBJ1-2
v_call: TRBV6-5
d_call: .

cdr3_nt: TGTGCCAGCAGTGATTCGGACAGGGGGCGAAGGTATGGCTACACCTTC
cdr3_aa: CASSDSDRGRRYGYTF
clone_size: .
j_call: TRBJ1-2
v_call: TRBV6-1
d_call: TRBD1

cdr3_nt: TGTGCCAGCAGCTTATTGCTAGCGAATGAGCAGTTCTTC
cdr3_aa: CASSLLLANEQFF
clone_size: .
j_call: TRBJ2-1
v_call: TRBV7-7
d_call: .

cdr3_nt: TGCAGCTTTACAGGGGGCTCGGGCTATGGCTACACCTTC
cdr3_aa: CSFTGGSGYGYTF
clone_size: .
j_call: TRBJ1-2
v_call: TRBV29-1
d_call: TRBD1